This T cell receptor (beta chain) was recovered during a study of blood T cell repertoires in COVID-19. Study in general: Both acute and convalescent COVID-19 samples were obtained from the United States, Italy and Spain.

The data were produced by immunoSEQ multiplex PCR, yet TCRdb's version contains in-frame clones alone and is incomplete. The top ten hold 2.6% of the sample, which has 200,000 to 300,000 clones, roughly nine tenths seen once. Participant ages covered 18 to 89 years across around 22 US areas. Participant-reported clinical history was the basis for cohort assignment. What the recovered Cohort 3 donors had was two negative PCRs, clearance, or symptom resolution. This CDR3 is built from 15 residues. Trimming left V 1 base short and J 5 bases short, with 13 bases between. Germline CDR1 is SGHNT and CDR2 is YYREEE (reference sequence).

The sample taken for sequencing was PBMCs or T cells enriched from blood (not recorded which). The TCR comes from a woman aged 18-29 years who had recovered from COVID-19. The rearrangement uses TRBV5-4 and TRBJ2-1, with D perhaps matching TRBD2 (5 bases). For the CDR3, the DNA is TGTGCCAGCAGCTTGAGTTTAACGGGGAACAATGAGCAGTTCTTC. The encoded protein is CASSLSLTGNNEQFF.